A selection of T cell receptor beta chains follows, all from one sample in a study of blood T cell repertoires in COVID-19. Using immunoSEQ multiplex PCR, the repertoire was profiled, and TCRdb retains in-frame clones only, with some absent. In the table there are 80,000 to 95,000 clones, roughly 84% of which are singletons. The specimen sequenced was peripheral blood. Receptors originate from a woman of 80 years or more with active or convalescent COVID-19. The CDR3 runs from the conserved cysteine through the conserved F or W. Each record gives: clone size, D gene, J gene, V gene, CDR3 DNA, CDR3 protein. The D gene is left open where the match is weak. For some rows the clone size is stated as once, few or many, or as a class when expanded; others skip it.

size: -
D: -
J: TRBJ2-7
V: TRBV29-1
DNA: TGCAGCGCCCTTCGAGGGGGTTCCTCGAGGAACGAGCAGTACTTC
CDR3: CSALRGGSSRNEQYF

size: -
D: TRBD1
J: TRBJ1-5
V: TRBV18
DNA: TGTGCCAGCTCACCGGGACAGAATAACAATCAGCCCCAGCATTTT
CDR3: CASSPGQNNNQPQHF

size: -
D: TRBD2
J: TRBJ2-3
V: TRBV29-1
DNA: TGCAGCGCCCGACTAGCGGGGCCCGATACGCAGTATTTT
CDR3: CSARLAGPDTQYF

size: -
D: -
J: TRBJ1-1
V: TRBV20-1
DNA: TGCAGTGCTAGTCCAGGCTACTTTGAAGCTTTCTTT
CDR3: CSASPGYFEAFF

size: -
D: -
J: TRBJ1-2
V: TRBV28
DNA: TGTGCCAGCAGACTCCCACCATCGGGCTACACCTTC
CDR3: CASRLPPSGYTF

size: -
D: -
J: TRBJ2-5
V: TRBV5-4
DNA: TGTGCCAGCAGCGATACAGTCCAAGAGACCCAGTACTTC
CDR3: CASSDTVQETQYF

size: -
D: -
J: TRBJ1-4
V: TRBV7-2
DNA: TGTGCCAGCAGCTTAGTCATCCGCGGCGGTGAAAAACTGTTTTTT
CDR3: CASSLVIRGGEKLFF

size: once
D: -
J: TRBJ2-1
V: TRBV5-1
DNA: TGCGCCAGCAGCCGGGATGGGGTCGATGAGCAGTTCTTC
CDR3: CASSRDGVDEQFF

size: -
D: TRBD2
J: TRBJ2-3
V: TRBV12-5
DNA: TGTGCTAGTGGTTCGGGAGGCGGCACAGATACGCAGTATTTT
CDR3: CASGSGGGTDTQYF

size: -
D: TRBD1
J: TRBJ2-1
V: TRBV29-1
DNA: TGCAGCGTTCTCAGGGAGGGGGACAGGGGAAGACTAGGGTCCTACAATGAGCAGTTCTTC
CDR3: CSVLREGDRGRLGSYNEQFF

size: few
D: -
J: TRBJ2-3
V: TRBV5-1
DNA: TGCGCCAGCAGCTTGGCCGCGACTACTACCACAGATACGCAGTATTTT
CDR3: CASSLAATTTTDTQYF

size: -
D: TRBD1
J: TRBJ2-7
V: TRBV12-3/TRBV12-4
DNA: TGTGCCAGCAGTTTAGGGACAGGGCAGTACTTC
CDR3: CASSLGTGQYF

size: -
D: TRBD2
J: TRBJ2-2
V: TRBV7-9
DNA: TGTGCCAGCAGCCTCGGGGGGAACGGGGAGCTGTTTTTT
CDR3: CASSLGGNGELFF

size: -
D: -
J: TRBJ1-2
V: TRBV5-6
DNA: TGTGCCAGCAGCTTGTGGCAGGGCAGCAGCTATGGCTACACCTTC
CDR3: CASSLWQGSSYGYTF

size: -
D: -
J: TRBJ1-1
V: TRBV11-3
DNA: TGTGCCAGCAGCTTAGTATACGGGGGGCAGAACACTGAAGCTTTCTTT
CDR3: CASSLVYGGQNTEAFF

size: -
D: -
J: TRBJ2-1
V: TRBV12-3/TRBV12-4
DNA: TGTGCCAGCAGTCCCACTACCATTGAGCAGTTCTTC
CDR3: CASSPTTIEQFF

size: -
D: -
J: TRBJ1-6
V: TRBV5-5
DNA: TGTGCCAGCAGCCCGGAACGGTTCTCGGGATATAATTCACCCCTCCACTTT
CDR3: CASSPERFSGYNSPLHF

size: few
D: TRBD1
J: TRBJ1-2
V: TRBV11-1
DNA: TGTGCCAGCAGCCGGACAGGGTTAAATGGTGGCTACACCTTC
CDR3: CASSRTGLNGGYTF

size: -
D: TRBD2
J: TRBJ2-5
V: TRBV2
DNA: TGTGCCAGCTGGCTAGCGGGCCTACAAGAGACCCAGTACTTC
CDR3: CASWLAGLQETQYF

size: -
D: -
J: TRBJ2-5
V: TRBV30
DNA: TGTGCCTGGAGTGTACTAGTAATGGGAGAGACCCAGTACTTC
CDR3: CAWSVLVMGETQYF

size: -
D: TRBD2
J: TRBJ2-1
V: TRBV5-5
DNA: TGTGCCAGCAGTTCAGCGGGGGAATACAATGAGCAGTTCTTC
CDR3: CASSSAGEYNEQFF

size: -
D: TRBD2
J: TRBJ2-2
V: TRBV7-3
DNA: TGTGCCAGCAGCCCCACTGCGGGGGGCCCTAACACCGGGGAGCTGTTTTTT
CDR3: CASSPTAGGPNTGELFF

size: -
D: -
J: TRBJ1-1
V: TRBV7-9
DNA: TGTGCCAGCAGCCCAAGCAGCGTGGGTGAAGCTTTCTTT
CDR3: CASSPSSVGEAFF

size: -
D: -
J: TRBJ1-3
V: TRBV11-2
DNA: TGTGCCAGCAGCTTAGTGTTCTCGAGCTCTGGAAACACCATATATTTT
CDR3: CASSLVFSSSGNTIYF

size: few
D: TRBD2
J: TRBJ2-3
V: TRBV5-1
DNA: TGCGCCAGCAGCTTGGAAGCGGGAGCACATACGCAGTATTTT
CDR3: CASSLEAGAHTQYF

size: -
D: -
J: TRBJ1-3
V: TRBV12-5
DNA: TGTGCTAGTGGTTCATCAGGGACTCGAAGGCGAAACACCATATATTTT
CDR3: CASGSSGTRRRNTIYF

size: -
D: -
J: TRBJ1-2
V: TRBV5-6
DNA: TGTGCCAGCAGCTTCGGCAGGATTACTAACTATGGCTACACCTTC
CDR3: CASSFGRITNYGYTF

size: few
D: -
J: TRBJ1-6
V: TRBV7-6
DNA: TGTGCCAGCAGCCTACAGCAGGATTCACCCCTCCACTTT
CDR3: CASSLQQDSPLHF

size: -
D: TRBD2
J: TRBJ2-7
V: TRBV28
DNA: TGTGCCAGCAGTCGACTAGCGGGGACCTACGAGCAGTACTTC
CDR3: CASSRLAGTYEQYF

size: once
D: TRBD1
J: TRBJ1-2
V: TRBV5-1
DNA: TGCGCCAGCAGCTCACCGGGACAGGCCATCTATGGCTACACCTTC
CDR3: CASSSPGQAIYGYTF

size: -
D: TRBD1
J: TRBJ1-4
V: TRBV7-9
DNA: TGTGCCAGCAGCGCCACAGGGGGCGGAGAAAAACTGTTTTTT
CDR3: CASSATGGGEKLFF

size: once
D: -
J: TRBJ2-3
V: TRBV7-3
DNA: TGTGCCAGCAGCTTCCTGGGACTGAAAACAGATACGCAGTATTTT
CDR3: CASSFLGLKTDTQYF

size: -
D: TRBD2
J: TRBJ2-2
V: TRBV24-1
DNA: TGTGCCACCAGTGATACGGGGGGTGTGAACACCGGGGAGCTGTTTTTT
CDR3: CATSDTGGVNTGELFF

size: -
D: TRBD1
J: TRBJ1-4
V: TRBV19
DNA: TGTGCCAGTAGTATAGACGCAGGGGGAGGTGAAAAACTGTTTTTT
CDR3: CASSIDAGGGEKLFF

size: -
D: TRBD2
J: TRBJ2-7
V: TRBV6-2/TRBV6-3
DNA: TGTGCCAGCAGTTTCCTAGCGGGAGGGATCTCCTACGAGCAGTACTTC
CDR3: CASSFLAGGISYEQYF